These 20 T cell receptor beta chains share one sample of origin, sequenced in a study of molecular identifiers for immune sequencing clone quantification. MiXCR, applied by TCRdb to the PCR reads, yields one record per CDR3 protein. The sample shows roughly 630,000 distinct CDR3 sequences, roughly 27% of them seen only once. The sample comprised naive CD8+ T cells from blood, with Jurkat cell RNA spiked in. Subset given: FACS-sorted CD8+CD4-CCR7+CD45RA+ naive T cells. The receptors here all came from a human donor in good health. Some libraries in this study had Jurkat cell RNA spiked in.

This chain uses TRBV3-1 with TRBJ2-2; D ambiguous. The germline V gene encodes CDR1 LGHDT and CDR2 YNNKEL (reference sequence). The V gene lost 0 bases and the J gene lost 1 base, with 6 bases spanning the gap. This CDR3 contains 15 residues. The CDR3 protein is CASSQDLLNTGELFF. CDR3 bases: TGTGCCAGCAGCCAAGATCTTCTGAACACCGGGGAGCTGTTTTTT.

On this clonotype: Just one base apart from a much larger clone, this may be a read error. The chain links TRBV4-3 to TRBJ1-3; 9 bases match TRBD1. CDR1 LGHNA and CDR2 YSLEER come from the germline V gene. The CDR3 covers 17 residues. DNA of the CDR3: TGCGCCAGCAGCCAAGACCCAGGGACAGGGAGTGGAGACACCATATATTTT. This encodes CASSQDPGTGSGDTIYF.

This clonotype was seen repeatedly, ten times or more. V and J are TRBV11-2 and TRBJ2-7, with 7 bases that match TRBD2. Germline V gives CDR1 SGHAT, CDR2 FQNNGV. After removal of 1 base from V and 4 bases from J, the junction contained 7 bases not matched to a gene. The CDR3 spans 15 residues. Written as DNA, the CDR3 is TGTGCCAGCAGCTTAGCGCTGGGGCGGGGGTACGAGCAGTACTTC. Translating it yields CASSLALGRGYEQYF. The variable domain in full, with the rest retrieved from reference TRBV11-2 and TRBJ2-7, is EAGVAQSPRYKIIEKRQSVAFWCNPISGHATLYWYQQILGQGPKLLIQFQNNGVVDDSQLPKDRFSAERLKGVDSTLKIQPAKLEDSAVYLCASSLALGRGYEQYFGPGTRLTVT.

This clonotype turned up a few times. The chain recombines TRBV12-3 or TRBV12-4 with TRBJ2-2; tentative D call: TRBD2 (5 bases). The CDR3 extends over 14 amino acids. The V end was cut by 3 bases, the J end by 4 bases, with 9 bases between. The CDR3 sequence: CASSFSSGTGELFF. The CDR3 DNA is TGTGCCAGCAGTTTCTCAAGCGGCACCGGGGAGCTGTTTTTT.

This clonotype occurred a few times. The chain couples TRBV24-1 to TRBJ2-1; 11 bases fit TRBD2. CDR3 length: 13 amino acids. Per the germline V gene, CDR1 is KGHDR and CDR2 is SFDVKD. V trimming: 6 bases; J trimming: 6 bases; junction bases outside the gene matches: 0. Here the CDR3 DNA reads TGTGCCACCAGTACTAGCGGGGGCAATGAGCAGTTCTTC. Translating gives CATSTSGGNEQFF.

The chain carries TRBV7-9 and TRBJ2-2; D may be TRBD2 (5 bases). Germline CDR1 and CDR2: SEHNR and FQNEAQ (reference sequence). The CDR3 has 16 residues. V was clipped by 5 bases and J by 6 bases, with 19 bases between them. The CDR3: CASSAAAPYGPGELFF. DNA for the CDR3: TGTGCCAGCAGCGCAGCGGCCCCCTATGGCCCCGGGGAGCTGTTTTTT.

The rearrangement joins TRBV30 to TRBJ2-1; D not certain. The V and J ends lost 8 bases and 7 bases respectively, with 12 bases between them. This CDR3 region has 11 residues. In germline, CDR1 is GTSNPN, CDR2 SVGIG (reference sequence). Written as DNA, the CDR3 is TGTGCCCGGACCAATAGGAATGAGCAGTTCTTC. This translates into CARTNRNEQFF.

The V call is TRBV9, the J call TRBJ2-1; 14 bases agree with TRBD2. The CDR3 sequence is 16 residues long. The junction had 7 bases not matched to a gene; V was cut back by 3 bases and J by 8 bases. In germline, CDR1 is SGDLS, CDR2 YYNGEE. In DNA form, the CDR3 reads TGTGCCAGCAGCGCGCCGGGACTAGCGGGAGTCGATGAGCAGTTCTTC. Protein: CASSAPGLAGVDEQFF.

Concerning this clonotype itself: This may be a read error, as it is one base from a much larger clone. The rearrangement links TRBV2 to TRBJ1-1; TRBD1 matches at 8 bases. This CDR3 spans 14 amino acids. V lost 8 bases, J lost 0 bases, and 5 bases stayed unmatched. Germline values: CDR1 SNHLY, CDR2 FYNNEI. CDR3 bases: TGTGCCAGCGATTACAGGGGGATGAACACTGAAGCTTTCTTT. As protein: CASDYRGMNTEAFF.

The rearrangement uses TRBV29-1 and TRBJ1-2; D unclear. This CDR3 contains 11 residues. Germline V gene lookup returns CDR1 SQVTM and CDR2 ANQGSEA. V was pared by 8 bases and J by 3 bases, with 10 bases between. The CDR3 DNA reads as TGCAGCCTCCTTGGGGACTATGGCTACACCTTC. Translation gives CSLLGDYGYTF.

This clonotype was seen ten or more times. This chain links TRBV12-3 or TRBV12-4 with TRBJ2-3; the match to TRBD2 covers 12 bases. With 3 bases clipped from V and 0 bases from J, the junction kept 4 bases outside the gene matches. The CDR3 loop spans 17 amino acids. CDR3 in DNA: TGTGCCAGCAGTTTTGGACTAGCGGGGACTAGCACAGATACGCAGTATTTT. Translating it yields CASSFGLAGTSTDTQYF.

This clonotype came up a few times. A much larger clone lies one base from this, so it may be a read error. The chain joins TRBV27 to TRBJ2-5, with 7 positions matching TRBD1. CDR1 is MNHEY and CDR2 is SMNVEV in the germline V gene (reference sequence). V shed 6 bases, J shed 1 base, and the junction held 2 bases outside the gene matches. This CDR3 is built from 13 residues. In DNA form, the CDR3 reads TGTGCCAGCAGGGGGACAGCCCAAGAGACCCAGTACTTC. It translates to CASRGTAQETQYF.

This clonotype was counted between two and nine times. The chain recombines TRBV4-3 with TRBJ2-7; 12 nucleotides line up with TRBD1. The germline V gene encodes CDR1 LGHNA and CDR2 YSLEER. The CDR3 is 16 residues long. V dropped 2 bases and J dropped 7; count of bases not matched to a gene: 9. CDR3 sequence: CASSQSLGQGAWEQYF. The CDR3 DNA follows: TGCGCCAGCAGCCAAAGTTTGGGACAGGGGGCTTGGGAGCAGTACTTC.

This clonotype has only a few counts. This rearrangement joins TRBV6-5 to TRBJ2-7; D possibly corresponds to TRBD2 (5 bases). Trimming cost V 0 bases and J 0 bases, with 21 bases left between them. The CDR3 has 19 amino acids. Germline V lookup: CDR1 MNHEY, CDR2 SVGAGI. The DNA of the CDR3 is TGTGCCAGCAGTTACTCGAGCCGTGGAGCACCGGGGAGCTCCTACGAGCAGTACTTC. This translates into CASSYSSRGAPGSSYEQYF.

There are many counts of this clonotype. The chain carries TRBV5-1 and TRBJ2-7, with D unclear. Trimming took off 5 bases at V and 3 bases at J, with 15 bases between the two ends. Germline loops: CDR1 SGHRS, CDR2 YFSETQ. The CDR3 length is 14 residues. The CDR3 sequence: CASRSEFQYYEQYF. CDR3 DNA: TGCGCCAGCAGAAGTGAATTTCAGTACTACGAGCAGTACTTC.

On this clonotype: This may stem from a read error, because a much larger clone lies one nucleotide away. The chain is built from TRBV4-3 and TRBJ2-7; D may correspond to TRBD1 or TRBD2 (7 bases each). Germline V gene data show CDR1 as LGHNA and CDR2 as YSLEER. The CDR3 covers 15 residues. CDR3 sequence reads: CAGSPYQGGTYEQYF. The CDR3 DNA sequence: TGCGCCGGCAGCCCCTACCAGGGGGGGACCTACGAGCAGTACTTC.

This chain joins TRBV5-4 and TRBJ2-1, with 11 nucleotides matching TRBD1. This CDR3 contains 15 residues. After removal of 4 bases from V and 8 bases from J, the junction contained 8 bases not matched to a gene. Germline lookup yields CDR1 SGHNT and CDR2 YYREEE (reference sequence). CDR3 sequence reads: CASSPGQGDLDEQFF. The CDR3, as DNA: TGTGCCAGCAGCCCGGGACAGGGGGACCTCGATGAGCAGTTCTTC.

This clonotype was detected only a few times. The chain combines TRBV28 with TRBJ2-1; 10 nucleotides align to TRBD2. The CDR3 contains 16 residues. The V segment lost 6 bases and the J segment 3 bases; nucleotides outside the gene matches: 8. The germline V gene encodes CDR1 MDHEN and CDR2 SYDVKM. DNA for the CDR3: TGTGCCAGCAGGCCCACTAGCGGGAAGGGCTACAATGAGCAGTTCTTC. As protein: CASRPTSGKGYNEQFF.

This clonotype was observed once. The chain is built from TRBV12-3 or TRBV12-4 and TRBJ2-3; possibly TRBD1 for D (5 bases). V dropped 6 bases and J dropped 0 bases, with 16 bases sitting between them. This CDR3 comprises 16 residues. The CDR3 bases are TGTGCCAGCAGCTCACACCGGCGACAGAGCACAGATACGCAGTATTTT. Protein product: CASSSHRRQSTDTQYF.

This clonotype was recorded at least ten times. The genes are TRBV28 and TRBJ2-3; TRBD2 matches at 11 bases. J lost 2 bases, V lost 6 bases, and 10 bases had no gene match. CDR1 and CDR2 from the germline V gene are MDHEN and SYDVKM. This CDR3 is built from 17 residues. The CDR3 here is CASRPRGLAGPTDTQYF. CDR3 nucleotide sequence: TGTGCCAGCAGGCCCCGCGGACTAGCGGGTCCCACAGATACGCAGTATTTT.